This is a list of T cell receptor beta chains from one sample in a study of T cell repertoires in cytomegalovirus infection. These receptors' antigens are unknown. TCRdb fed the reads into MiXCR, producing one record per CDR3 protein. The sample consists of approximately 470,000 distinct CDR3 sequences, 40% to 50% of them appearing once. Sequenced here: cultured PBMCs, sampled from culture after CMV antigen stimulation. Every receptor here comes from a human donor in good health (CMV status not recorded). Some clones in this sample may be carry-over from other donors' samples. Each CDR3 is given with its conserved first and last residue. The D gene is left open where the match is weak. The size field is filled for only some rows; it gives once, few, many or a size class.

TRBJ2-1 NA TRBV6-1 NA CASSPYGGHYNEQFF TGTGCCAGCAGCCCTTACGGGGGGCATTACAATGAGCAGTTCTTC
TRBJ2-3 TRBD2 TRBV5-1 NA CASSPGLVLTDTQYF TGCGCCAGCAGCCCTGGACTAGTCCTCACAGATACGCAGTATTTT
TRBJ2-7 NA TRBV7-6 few CASSLQTPSEGFYEQYF TGTGCCAGCAGCTTACAGACTCCCTCCGAGGGGTTCTACGAGCAGTACTTC
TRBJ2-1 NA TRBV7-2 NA CASSSPTESSYNEQFF TGTGCCAGCAGCTCCCCGACAGAAAGCTCCTACAATGAGCAGTTCTTC
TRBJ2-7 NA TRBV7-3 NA CAPRGGSYEQYF TGTGCCCCCCGAGGTGGGAGCTACGAGCAGTACTTC
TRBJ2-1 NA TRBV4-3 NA CASSFGGTNEQFF TGCGCCAGCAGCTTTGGGGGGACGAATGAGCAGTTCTTC
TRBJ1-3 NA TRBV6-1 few CASSIPIRSSGNTIYF TGTGCCAGCAGTATACCGATCAGGAGCTCTGGAAACACCATATATTTT
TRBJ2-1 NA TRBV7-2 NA CASSLLWRGGNNEQFF TGTGCCAGCAGCTTACTTTGGAGGGGTGGAAACAATGAGCAGTTCTTC
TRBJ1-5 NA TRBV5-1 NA CASSFGDGDQPQHF TGCGCCAGCAGCTTCGGGGACGGAGATCAGCCCCAGCATTTT
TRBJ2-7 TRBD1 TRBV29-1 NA CSVEVLDRGYEQYF TGCAGCGTTGAAGTGTTGGACAGGGGCTACGAGCAGTACTTC
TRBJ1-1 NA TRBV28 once CVVAEMNTEAFF TGTGTGGTTGCGGAGATGAACACTGAAGCTTTCTTT
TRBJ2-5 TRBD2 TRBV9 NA CASSAGLTVETQYF TGTGCCAGCAGCGCGGGACTAACCGTGGAGACCCAGTACTTC
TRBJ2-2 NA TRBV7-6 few CASRGGTPNTGELFF TGTGCCAGCAGAGGGGGGACACCGAACACCGGGGAGCTGTTTTTT
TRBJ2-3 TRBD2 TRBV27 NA CASSLYAGGGTDTQYF TGTGCCAGCAGTTTATATGCGGGGGGAGGCACAGATACGCAGTATTTT
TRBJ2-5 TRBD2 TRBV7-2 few CASSLRAGGLYETQYF TGTGCCAGCAGCCTCAGGGCGGGGGGGCTCTATGAGACCCAGTACTTC
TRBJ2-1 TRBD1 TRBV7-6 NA CASSLGTGQEQFF TGTGCCAGCAGCCTGGGGACAGGACAGGAGCAGTTCTTC
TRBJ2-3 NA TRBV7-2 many CASRAGLAGADTQYF TGTGCCAGCAGGGCGGGACTTGCAGGGGCGGATACGCAGTATTTT
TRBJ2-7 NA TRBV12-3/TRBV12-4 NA CASSQSTSYEQYF TGTGCCAGCAGTCAGTCGACCTCCTACGAGCAGTACTTC
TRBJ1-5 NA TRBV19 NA CASSLPFGRGNQPPHF NA
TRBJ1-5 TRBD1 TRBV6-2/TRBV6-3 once CASSYGGQRGRAQHF TGTGCCAGCAGTTACGGGGGACAGAGAGGTCGAGCCCAGCATTTT
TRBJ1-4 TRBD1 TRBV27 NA CASRTRGRDNEKLFF TGTGCCAGCAGGACTAGGGGGCGGGATAATGAAAAACTGTTTTTT
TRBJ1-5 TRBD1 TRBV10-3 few CAISAGTGVQPQHF TGTGCCATCAGTGCCGGGACAGGGGTTCAGCCCCAGCATTTT
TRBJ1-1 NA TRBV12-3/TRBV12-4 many CASSLGPEAFF TGTGCCAGCAGTTTAGGTCCTGAAGCTTTCTTT
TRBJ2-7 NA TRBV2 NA CASSEDPGQSYEQYF TGTGCCAGCAGTGAAGATCCGGGGCAATCCTACGAGCAGTACTTC
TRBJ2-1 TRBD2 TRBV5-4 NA CASSLGGLAGSYNEQFF TGTGCCAGCAGCTTGGGGGGACTAGCGGGATCCTACAATGAGCAGTTCTTC
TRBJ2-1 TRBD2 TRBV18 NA CATGTGTSSYNEQFF TGTGCCACAGGAACCGGGACTAGTTCCTACAATGAGCAGTTCTTC
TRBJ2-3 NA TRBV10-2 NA CASSDLGLTDTQYF TGCGCCAGCAGTGATCTAGGGTTGACAGATACGCAGTATTTT
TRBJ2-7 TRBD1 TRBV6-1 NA CASSDWGQGAYEQYF TGTGCCAGCAGTGATTGGGGACAGGGGGCCTACGAGCAGTACTTC
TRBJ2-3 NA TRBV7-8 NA CASSPTRGPTDTQYF TGTGCCAGCAGCCCGACGCGGGGGCCCACAGATACGCAGTATTTT
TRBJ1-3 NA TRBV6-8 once CASNSVGNTIYF TGTGCCAGCAACTCCGTGGGAAACACCATATATTTT
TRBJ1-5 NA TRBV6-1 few CASRGGSSQPQHF TGTGCCAGCAGGGGTGGGAGTTCGCAGCCCCAGCATTTT
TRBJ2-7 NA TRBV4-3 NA CASSQERQGYEQYF TGCGCCAGCAGCCAAGAGAGGCAGGGCTACGAGCAGTACTTC
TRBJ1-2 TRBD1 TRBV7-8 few CASSFRTGGAGYTF TGTGCCAGCAGCTTTAGGACAGGGGGTGCTGGCTACACCTTC
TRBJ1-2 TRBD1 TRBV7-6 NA CASSLRIGTGGEDGYTF TGTGCCAGCAGTCTCCGCATAGGGACAGGGGGCGAGGATGGCTACACCTTC
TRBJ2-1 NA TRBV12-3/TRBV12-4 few CASSPTPGAGEQFF TGTGCCAGCAGTCCCACGCCGGGGGCCGGTGAGCAGTTCTTC
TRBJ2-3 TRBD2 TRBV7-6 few CASSLGAGEDTQYF TGTGCCAGCAGCTTAGGAGCGGGAGAGGATACGCAGTATTTT
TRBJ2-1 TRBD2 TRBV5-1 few CASSDPGLAVTNEQFF TGCGCCAGCAGCGACCCGGGACTAGCGGTAACGAATGAGCAGTTCTTC
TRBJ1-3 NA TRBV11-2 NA CASSQRRGWAGNTIYF TGTGCCAGCAGCCAAAGACGCGGTTGGGCTGGAAACACCATATATTTT
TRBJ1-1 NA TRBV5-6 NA CASSTATVMNTEAFF TGTGCCAGCAGCACCGCGACCGTTATGAACACTGAAGCTTTCTTT
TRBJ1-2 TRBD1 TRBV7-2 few CASSRGTGYGYTF TGTGCCAGCAGCCGCGGGACAGGGTATGGCTACACCTTC
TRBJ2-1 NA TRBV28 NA CASSLLGESNEQFF TGTGCCAGCAGTTTATTGGGAGAATCCAATGAGCAGTTCTTC
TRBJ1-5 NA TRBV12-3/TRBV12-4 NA CASMGRGADPTTQHF TGTGCCAGCATGGGCCGAGGGGCAGACCCTACGACCCAGCATTTT
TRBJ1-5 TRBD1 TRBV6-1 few CASSEATGGYQPQHF TGTGCCAGCAGTGAAGCCACAGGGGGTTATCAGCCCCAGCATTTT
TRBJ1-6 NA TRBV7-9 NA CASSASGTENSPLHF TGTGCCAGCAGCGCTTCCGGGACCGAGAATTCACCCCTCCACTTT
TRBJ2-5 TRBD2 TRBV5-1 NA CASSLETSGAETQYF TGCGCCAGCAGCTTGGAGACTAGCGGCGCGGAGACCCAGTACTTC
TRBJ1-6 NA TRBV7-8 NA CASSAAGSYWYNSPLHF TGTGCCAGCAGCGCGGCAGGGAGCTACTGGTATAATTCACCCCTCCACTTT
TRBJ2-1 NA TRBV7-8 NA CASSPLGGSVPEQFF TGTGCCAGCAGCCCGCTAGGGGGGAGTGTACCCGAGCAGTTCTTC
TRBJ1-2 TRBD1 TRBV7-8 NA CASSSRTGNRYTF TGTGCCAGCAGCTCCCGGACAGGGAACCGCTACACCTTC
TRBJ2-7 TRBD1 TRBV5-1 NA CASSPGTAFQPADEQYF TGCGCCAGCAGCCCCGGGACAGCGTTCCAGCCCGCCGACGAGCAGTACTTC
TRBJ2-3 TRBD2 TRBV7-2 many CASSLGRLGSGGPKDTQYF TGTGCCAGCAGCTTAGGACGGTTAGGATCGGGAGGGCCCAAAGATACGCAGTATTTT
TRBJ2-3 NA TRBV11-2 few CASTLTWGVTDTQYF TGTGCCAGCACCCTCACGTGGGGGGTCACAGATACGCAGTATTTT
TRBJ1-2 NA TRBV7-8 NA CASSLQGNGYTF TGTGCCAGCAGCTTACAGGGAAACGGCTACACCTTC